This TCR beta chain was sequenced in a study of CD8 T cells in Susac syndrome. CDR3 length: 15 residues. The V and J ends lost 7 bases and 7 bases, in that order; junction bases with no gene match: 12. The germline V gene has CDR1 SNHLY and CDR2 FYNNEI. Through negative isolation, CD4+ and CD8+ T cells were obtained, while TEMRA cells were enriched using FACS. The authors reverse transcribed roughly 0.5 to 1 ug RNA with random hexamers. TCRdb passed the immunoSEQ multiplex PCR reads through MiXCR, listing each CDR3 protein once. The repertoire includes 95,000 to 150,000 distinct CDR3 sequences, 90% to 95% of them detected once, and more than 0.25% sits in the top ten.

The clonotype comes from a human donor with Susac syndrome. The specimen was CD8+ T cells from PBMCs. The genes are TRBV2 and TRBJ2-1, with 8 bases that match TRBD1. CDR3 coding DNA: TGTGCCAGCAACGAGGGGCAGGGGGCGCGGAATGAGCAGTTCTTC. Protein product: CASNEGQGARNEQFF.